Presented here are 12 T cell receptor beta chains from one specimen sequenced in a study of T cell changes during pregnancy in multiple sclerosis. Libraries were prepared by immunoSEQ multiplex PCR; TCRdb keeps only in-frame clonotypes and omits some of them. The data contain around 69,000 clones, over 85% of them singletons. The source was peripheral blood, collected in the third trimester of pregnancy. The receptors were sampled from a female donor with multiple sclerosis, enrolled in a pregnancy study.

J is TRBJ1-2 and V is TRBV25-1; no firm D call. Germline V gene data show CDR1 as MGHDK and CDR2 as SYGVNS. Between the trimmed V and J ends, which lost 11 bases and 8 bases, there was a span of 15 bases. This CDR3 spans 11 amino acids. CDR3 sequence reads: CAAAAEGGYTF. Written as DNA, the CDR3 is TGTGCCGCCGCAGCGGAGGGCGGCTACACCTTC.

V and J are TRBV5-6 and TRBJ2-5; 10 nucleotides line up with TRBD1. The CDR3 sequence is 15 residues long. Per the germline V gene, CDR1 is SGHDT and CDR2 is YYEEEE. The ends lost 4 bases at V and 10 bases at J; junction bases unmatched: 13. The CDR3 nucleotides are TGTGCCAGCAGCCGACGACCGGGACAGGGGCCCAACCAGTACTTC. Protein: CASSRRPGQGPNQYF.

The V gene is TRBV28, the J gene TRBJ2-1; D might be TRBD2 (6 bases). CDR3 length: 13 amino acids. The germline V gene has CDR1 MDHEN and CDR2 SYDVKM. The V and J ends lost 3 bases and 9 bases respectively, with 12 bases between them. The CDR3 spells CASSLSLAREQFF. CDR3 in DNA: TGTGCCAGCAGTTTGAGTCTAGCGCGTGAGCAGTTCTTC. The full variable domain, its missing parts supplied by reference TRBV28 and TRBJ2-1, is DVKVTQSSRYLVKRTGEKVFLECVQDMDHENMFWYRQDPGLGLRLIYFSYDVKMKEKGDIPEGYSVSREKKERFSLILESASTNQTSMYLCASSLSLAREQFFGPGTRLTVL.

This clone was detected once. The chain employs TRBV5-1 and TRBJ2-5, with 7 positions matching TRBD2. The germline gives CDR1 SGHRS, CDR2 YFSETQ. V was pared by 1 base and J by 0 bases, with 12 bases of the junction left unmatched. The CDR3 contains 18 residues. DNA of the CDR3: TGCGCCAGCAGCTTGCCCGGGAGCGGGATCATGAACCAAGAGACCCAGTACTTC. Protein product: CASSLPGSGIMNQETQYF.

The CDR3 protein is CASSYSLAEGQETQYF. CDR3 nucleotides: TGTGCCAGCAGTTACTCGCTAGCGGAGGGACAAGAGACCCAGTACTTC. The chain joins TRBV6-5 to TRBJ2-5; 7 bases align to TRBD2. The CDR3 totals 16 residues. Germline V gene lookup returns CDR1 MNHEY and CDR2 SVGAGI. The V segment lost 0 bases and the J segment 2 bases; nucleotides outside the gene matches: 6.

The CDR3: CASSSWTGTANEQFF. Here the CDR3 DNA reads TGTGCCAGCAGTTCCTGGACAGGGACGGCTAATGAGCAGTTCTTC. The V call is TRBV27, the J call TRBJ2-1; 8 bases align to TRBD1. This CDR3 has 15 residues. CDR1 MNHEY and CDR2 SMNVEV come from the germline V gene (reference sequence). The junction had 9 bases not matched to a gene; V was cut back by 4 bases and J by 7 bases.

This chain connects TRBV5-1 to TRBJ1-5; a possible D gene is TRBD1 (5 bases). Trimming took 0 bases from V and 8 from J, leaving 12 bases between them. The length of the CDR3 is 14 residues. Germline loops: CDR1 SGHRS, CDR2 YFSETQ. Written as DNA, the CDR3 is TGCGCCAGCAGCTTGGATCAGGGCGTCAAGCCCCAGCATTTT. It encodes CASSLDQGVKPQHF. The entire variable domain, with the rest obtained from reference TRBV5-1 and TRBJ1-5, is as follows: KAGVTQTPRYLIKTRGQQVTLSCSPISGHRSVSWYQQTPGQGLQFLFEYFSETQRNKGNFPGRFSGRQFSNSRSEMNVSTLELGDSALYLCASSLDQGVKPQHFGDGTRLSIL.

This clone is a singleton in its sample. The V and J genes are TRBV19 and TRBJ2-1; TRBD1 matches 9 bases. This CDR3 spans 14 amino acids. The germline V gene encodes CDR1 LNHDA and CDR2 SQIVND (reference sequence). After removal of 5 bases from V and 9 bases from J, the junction contained 8 bases not matched to a gene. CDR3 bases: TGTGCCAGTAGTCCGGGACAGGGCGGGGTTGAGCAGTTCTTC. This encodes CASSPGQGGVEQFF.

In this sample, this clone turned up a few times. The chain employs TRBV7-9 and TRBJ2-3, with TRBD1 matching 10 bases. Germline V CDR1 and CDR2: SEHNR, FQNEAQ (reference sequence). CDR3 length: 15 residues. The J segment lost 5 bases and the V segment lost 8 bases, leaving 10 bases of the junction unmatched. The CDR3 loop reads CASYPRDRGVDTQYF. Written as DNA, the CDR3 is TGTGCCAGCTACCCCCGGGACAGGGGAGTAGATACGCAGTATTTT.

This sequence joins TRBV29-1 and TRBJ2-1; TRBD2 agrees at 8 bases. The CDR3 contains 14 residues. CDR1 and CDR2 (germline): SQVTM, ANQGSEA. J lost 6 bases, V lost 4 bases, and 8 bases had no gene match. CDR3 nucleotide sequence: TGCAGCGTTGTGTTCGGGAGGGATGCCAATGAGCAGTTCTTC. Residues: CSVVFGRDANEQFF.

The CDR3 here is CASSLVASGVEQFF. CDR3 sequence (DNA): TGTGCCAGCAGCTTAGTGGCTAGCGGGGTTGAGCAGTTCTTC. The V call is TRBV7-2, the J call TRBJ2-1; 9 nucleotides agree with TRBD2. Unmatched junction bases numbered 4, after V lost 1 base and J lost 9 bases. Germline loops: CDR1 SGHTA, CDR2 FQGNSA. CDR3 length: 14 residues.

J is TRBJ2-5 and V is TRBV5-1, with D maybe TRBD2 (6 bases). The CDR3 extends over 13 amino acids. Trimming removed 1 base from V and 5 bases from J, with 9 bases in between. Germline V lookup: CDR1 SGHRS, CDR2 YFSETQ. The CDR3 bases are TGCGCCAGCAGCTTGTTTAGCGGCGAGACCCAGTACTTC. It translates to CASSLFSGETQYF.